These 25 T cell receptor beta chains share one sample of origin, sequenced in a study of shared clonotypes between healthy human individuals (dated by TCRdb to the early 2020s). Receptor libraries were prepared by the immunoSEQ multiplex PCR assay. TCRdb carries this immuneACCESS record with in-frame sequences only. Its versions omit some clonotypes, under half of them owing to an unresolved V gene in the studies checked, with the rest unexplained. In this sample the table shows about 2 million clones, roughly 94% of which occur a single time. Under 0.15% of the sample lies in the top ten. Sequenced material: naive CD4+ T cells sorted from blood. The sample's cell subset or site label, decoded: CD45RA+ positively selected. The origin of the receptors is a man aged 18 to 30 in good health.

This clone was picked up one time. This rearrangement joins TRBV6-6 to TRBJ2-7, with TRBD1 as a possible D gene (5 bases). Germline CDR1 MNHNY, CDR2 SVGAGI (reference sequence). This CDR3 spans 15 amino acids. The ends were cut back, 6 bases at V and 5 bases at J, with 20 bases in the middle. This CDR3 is CASSLDTLTVDEQYF. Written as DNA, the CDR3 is TGTGCCAGCAGCCTGGACACCCTAACCGTAGACGAGCAGTACTTC.

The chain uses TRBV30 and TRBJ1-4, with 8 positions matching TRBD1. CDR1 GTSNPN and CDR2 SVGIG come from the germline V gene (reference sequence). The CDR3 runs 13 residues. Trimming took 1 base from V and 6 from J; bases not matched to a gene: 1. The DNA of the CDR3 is TGTGCCTGGAGTGGGACAGGGTATGAAAAACTGTTTTTT. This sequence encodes CAWSGTGYEKLFF.

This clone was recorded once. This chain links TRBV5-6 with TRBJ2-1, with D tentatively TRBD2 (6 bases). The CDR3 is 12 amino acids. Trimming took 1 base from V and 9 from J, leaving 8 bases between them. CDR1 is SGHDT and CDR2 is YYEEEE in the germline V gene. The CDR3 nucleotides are TGTGCCAGCAGCTTGTGGGACTTTGAGCAGTTCTTC. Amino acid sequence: CASSLWDFEQFF.

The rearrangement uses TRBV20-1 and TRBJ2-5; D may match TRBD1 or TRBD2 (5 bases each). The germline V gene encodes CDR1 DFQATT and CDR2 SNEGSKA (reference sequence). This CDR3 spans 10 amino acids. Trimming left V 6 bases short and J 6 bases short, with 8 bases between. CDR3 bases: TGCAGTGCAGGGGACCAGACCCAGTACTTC. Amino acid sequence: CSAGDQTQYF.

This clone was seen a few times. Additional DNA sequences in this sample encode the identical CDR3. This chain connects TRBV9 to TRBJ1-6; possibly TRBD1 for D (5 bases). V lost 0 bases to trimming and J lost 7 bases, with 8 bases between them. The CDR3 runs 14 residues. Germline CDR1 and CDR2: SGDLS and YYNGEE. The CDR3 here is CASSVEQVNSPLHF. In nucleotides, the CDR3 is TGTGCCAGCAGCGTAGAACAGGTCAATTCACCCCTCCACTTT.

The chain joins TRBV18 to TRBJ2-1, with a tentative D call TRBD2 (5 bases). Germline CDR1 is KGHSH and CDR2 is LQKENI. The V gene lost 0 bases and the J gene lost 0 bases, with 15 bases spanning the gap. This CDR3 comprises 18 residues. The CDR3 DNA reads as TGTGCCAGCTCACCACCTCTGGGAGACGGCCGCTCCTACAATGAGCAGTTCTTC. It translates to CASSPPLGDGRSYNEQFF.

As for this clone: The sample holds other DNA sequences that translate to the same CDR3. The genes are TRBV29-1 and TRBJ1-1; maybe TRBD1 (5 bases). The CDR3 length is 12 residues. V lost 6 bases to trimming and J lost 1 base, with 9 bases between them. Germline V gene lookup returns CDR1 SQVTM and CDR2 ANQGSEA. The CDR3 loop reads CSVGRGNTEAFF. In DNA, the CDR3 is TGCAGCGTGGGTAGGGGGAACACTGAAGCTTTCTTT.

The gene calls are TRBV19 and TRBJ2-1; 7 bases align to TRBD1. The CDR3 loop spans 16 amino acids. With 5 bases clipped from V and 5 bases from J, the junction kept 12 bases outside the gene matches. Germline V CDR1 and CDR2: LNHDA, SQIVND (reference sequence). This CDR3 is CASSQRGQPPDNEQFF. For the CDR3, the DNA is TGTGCCAGTAGTCAAAGGGGACAGCCTCCGGACAATGAGCAGTTCTTC. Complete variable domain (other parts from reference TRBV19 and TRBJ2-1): DGGITQSPKYLFRKEGQNVTLSCEQNLNHDAMYWYRQDPGQGLRLIYYSQIVNDFQKGDIAEGYSVSREKKESFPLTVTSAQKNPTAFYLCASSQRGQPPDNEQFFGPGTRLTVL.

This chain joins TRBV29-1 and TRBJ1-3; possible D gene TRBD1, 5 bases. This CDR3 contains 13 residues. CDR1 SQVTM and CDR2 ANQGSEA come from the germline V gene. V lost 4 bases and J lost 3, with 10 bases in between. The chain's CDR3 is CSVGGEFGNTIYF. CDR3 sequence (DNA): TGCAGCGTTGGGGGGGAATTTGGAAACACCATATATTTT.

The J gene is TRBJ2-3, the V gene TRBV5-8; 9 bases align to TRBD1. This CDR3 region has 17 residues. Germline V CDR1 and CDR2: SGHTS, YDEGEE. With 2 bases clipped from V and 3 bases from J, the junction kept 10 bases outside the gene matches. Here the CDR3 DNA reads TGTGCCAGCAGCTTTTTAGGGACAGGGATGAGGACAGATACGCAGTATTTT. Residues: CASSFLGTGMRTDTQYF.

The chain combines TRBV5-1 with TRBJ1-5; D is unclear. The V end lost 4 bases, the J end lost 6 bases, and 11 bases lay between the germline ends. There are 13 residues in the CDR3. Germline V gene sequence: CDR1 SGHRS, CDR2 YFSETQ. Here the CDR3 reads CASSADGVQPQHF. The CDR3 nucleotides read TGCGCCAGCAGCGCCGACGGGGTTCAGCCCCAGCATTTT.

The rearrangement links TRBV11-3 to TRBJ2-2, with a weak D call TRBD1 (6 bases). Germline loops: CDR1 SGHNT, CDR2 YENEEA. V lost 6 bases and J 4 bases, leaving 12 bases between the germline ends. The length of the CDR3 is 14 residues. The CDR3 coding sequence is TGTGCCAGCAGGACGGACAGCTTCACCGGGGAGCTGTTTTTT. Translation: CASRTDSFTGELFF. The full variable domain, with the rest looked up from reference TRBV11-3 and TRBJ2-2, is EAGVVQSPRYKIIEKKQPVAFWCNPISGHNTLYWYLQNLGQGPELLIRYENEEAVDDSQLPKDRFSAERLKGVDSTLKIQPAELGDSAVYLCASRTDSFTGELFFGEGSRLTVL.

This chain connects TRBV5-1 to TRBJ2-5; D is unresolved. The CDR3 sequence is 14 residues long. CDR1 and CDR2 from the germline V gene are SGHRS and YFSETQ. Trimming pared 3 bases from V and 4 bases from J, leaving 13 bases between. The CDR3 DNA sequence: TGCGCCAGCAGCTCTACAGCTGGGCCAGAGACCCAGTACTTC. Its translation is CASSSTAGPETQYF. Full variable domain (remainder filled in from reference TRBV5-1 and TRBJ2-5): KAGVTQTPRYLIKTRGQQVTLSCSPISGHRSVSWYQQTPGQGLQFLFEYFSETQRNKGNFPGRFSGRQFSNSRSEMNVSTLELGDSALYLCASSSTAGPETQYFGPGTRLLVL.

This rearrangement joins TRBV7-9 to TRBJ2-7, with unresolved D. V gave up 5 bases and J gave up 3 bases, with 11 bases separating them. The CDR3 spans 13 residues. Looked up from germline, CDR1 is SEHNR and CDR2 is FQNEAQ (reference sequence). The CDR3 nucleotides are TGTGCCAGCAGCCCATCGGGCGGCTACGAGCAGTACTTC. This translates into CASSPSGGYEQYF.

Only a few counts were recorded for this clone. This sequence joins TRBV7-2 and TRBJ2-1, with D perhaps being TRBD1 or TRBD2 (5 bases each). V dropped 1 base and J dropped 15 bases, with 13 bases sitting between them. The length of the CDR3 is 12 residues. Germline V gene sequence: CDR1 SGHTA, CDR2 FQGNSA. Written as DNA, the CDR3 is TGTGCCAGCAGCTTAGAGGGAACTGGGGGGTTCTTC. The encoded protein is CASSLEGTGGFF.

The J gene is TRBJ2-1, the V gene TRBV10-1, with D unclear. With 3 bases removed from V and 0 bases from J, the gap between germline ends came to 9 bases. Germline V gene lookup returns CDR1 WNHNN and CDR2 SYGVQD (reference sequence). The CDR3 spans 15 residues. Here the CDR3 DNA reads TGCGCCAGCAGTGACTCCGTGAGCTCCTACAATGAGCAGTTCTTC. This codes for CASSDSVSSYNEQFF.

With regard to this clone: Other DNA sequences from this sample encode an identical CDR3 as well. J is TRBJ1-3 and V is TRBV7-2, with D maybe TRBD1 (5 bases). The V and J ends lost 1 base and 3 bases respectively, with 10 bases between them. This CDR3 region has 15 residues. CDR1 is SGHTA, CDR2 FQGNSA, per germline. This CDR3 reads CASSLGPGSGNTIYF. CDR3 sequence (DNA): TGTGCCAGCAGCTTAGGCCCAGGGAGTGGAAACACCATATATTTT.

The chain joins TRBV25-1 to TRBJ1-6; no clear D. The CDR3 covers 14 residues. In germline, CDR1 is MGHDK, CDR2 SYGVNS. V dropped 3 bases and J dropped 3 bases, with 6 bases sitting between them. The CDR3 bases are TGTGCCAGCAGTGAGGGCATCTATAATTCACCCCTCCACTTT. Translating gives CASSEGIYNSPLHF.

The CDR3 protein is CASSPAKGYEQYF. In nucleotides, the CDR3 is TGTGCCAGCAGCCCCGCCAAGGGTTACGAGCAGTACTTC. The chain carries TRBV7-9 and TRBJ2-7; D remains unclear. Trimming stripped 5 bases from V and 4 bases from J, with 12 bases between. The CDR3 runs to 13 residues. Germline lookup yields CDR1 SEHNR and CDR2 FQNEAQ (reference sequence). Variable domain in full (rest from reference TRBV7-9 and TRBJ2-7): DTGVSQNPRHKITKRGQNVTFRCDPISEHNRLYWYRQTLGQGPEFLTYFQNEAQLEKSRLLSDRFSAERPKGSFSTLEIQRTEQGDSAMYLCASSPAKGYEQYFGPGTRLTVT.

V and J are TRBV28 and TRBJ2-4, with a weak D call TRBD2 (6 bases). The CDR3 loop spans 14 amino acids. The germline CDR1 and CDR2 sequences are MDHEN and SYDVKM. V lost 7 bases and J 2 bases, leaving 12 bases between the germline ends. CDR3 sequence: CASIKGGTKNIQYF. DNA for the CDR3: TGTGCCAGCATTAAGGGAGGAACCAAAAACATTCAGTACTTC.

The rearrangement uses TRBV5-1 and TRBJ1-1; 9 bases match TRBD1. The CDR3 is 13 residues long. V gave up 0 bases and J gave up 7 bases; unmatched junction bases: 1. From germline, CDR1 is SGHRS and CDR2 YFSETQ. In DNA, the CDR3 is TGCGCCAGCAGCTTGGGGGACAGGGTTGAAGCTTTCTTT. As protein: CASSLGDRVEAFF.

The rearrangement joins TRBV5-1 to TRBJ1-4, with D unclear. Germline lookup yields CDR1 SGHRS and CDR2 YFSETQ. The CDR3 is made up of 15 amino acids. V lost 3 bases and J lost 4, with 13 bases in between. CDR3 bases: TGCGCCAGCAGCTCCGGCACTTGGATTAATGAAAAACTGTTTTTT. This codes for CASSSGTWINEKLFF.

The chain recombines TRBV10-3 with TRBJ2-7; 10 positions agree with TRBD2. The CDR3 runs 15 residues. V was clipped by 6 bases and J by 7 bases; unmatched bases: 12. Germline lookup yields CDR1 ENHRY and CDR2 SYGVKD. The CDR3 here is CAISPPSGGPREQYF. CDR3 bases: TGTGCCATCAGCCCCCCTAGCGGGGGTCCTAGGGAGCAGTACTTC.

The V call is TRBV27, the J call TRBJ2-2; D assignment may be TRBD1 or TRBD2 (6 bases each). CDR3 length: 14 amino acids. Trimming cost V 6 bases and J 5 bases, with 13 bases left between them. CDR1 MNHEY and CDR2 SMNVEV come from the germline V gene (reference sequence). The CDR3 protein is CASRGVGGTGELFF. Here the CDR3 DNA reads TGTGCCAGCAGAGGGGTAGGGGGGACCGGGGAGCTGTTTTTT.

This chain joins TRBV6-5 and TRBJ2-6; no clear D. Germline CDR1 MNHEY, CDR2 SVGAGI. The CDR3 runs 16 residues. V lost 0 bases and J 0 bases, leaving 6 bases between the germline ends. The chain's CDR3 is CASSYSKASGANVLTF. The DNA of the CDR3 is TGTGCCAGCAGTTACTCGAAGGCCTCTGGGGCCAACGTCCTGACTTTC.